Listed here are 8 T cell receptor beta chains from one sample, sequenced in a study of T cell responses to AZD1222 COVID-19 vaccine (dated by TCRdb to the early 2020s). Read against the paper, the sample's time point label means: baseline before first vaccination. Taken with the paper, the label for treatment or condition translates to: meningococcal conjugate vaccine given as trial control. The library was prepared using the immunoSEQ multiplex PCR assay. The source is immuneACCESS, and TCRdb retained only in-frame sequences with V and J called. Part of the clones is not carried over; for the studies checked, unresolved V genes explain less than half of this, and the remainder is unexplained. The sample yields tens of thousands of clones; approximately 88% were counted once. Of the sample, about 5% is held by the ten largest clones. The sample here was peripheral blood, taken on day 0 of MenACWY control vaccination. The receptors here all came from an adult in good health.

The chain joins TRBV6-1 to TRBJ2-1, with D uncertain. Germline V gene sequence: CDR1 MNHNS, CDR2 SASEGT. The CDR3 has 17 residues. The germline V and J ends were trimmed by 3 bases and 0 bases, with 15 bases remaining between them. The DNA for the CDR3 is TGTGCCAGCAGTGAGCTGGCAGGCGGTAGCTCCTACAATGAGCAGTTCTTC. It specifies CASSELAGGSSYNEQFF.

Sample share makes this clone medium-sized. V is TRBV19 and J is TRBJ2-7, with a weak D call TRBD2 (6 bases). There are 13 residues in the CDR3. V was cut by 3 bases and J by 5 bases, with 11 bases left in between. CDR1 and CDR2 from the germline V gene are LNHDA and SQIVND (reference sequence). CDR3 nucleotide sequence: TGTGCCAGTAGTATTGGGGGGAACAACGAGCAGTACTTC. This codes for CASSIGGNNEQYF.

CDR3: CASSQEQGAHYGYTF. The CDR3 bases are TGCGCCAGCAGCCAGGAACAGGGGGCTCACTATGGCTACACCTTC. The rearrangement joins TRBV4-3 to TRBJ1-2, with 9 bases aligning to TRBD1. In germline, CDR1 is LGHNA, CDR2 YSLEER. Germline trimming cut 3 bases from V and 3 bases from J; bases unmatched to any gene: 5. This CDR3 spans 15 amino acids.

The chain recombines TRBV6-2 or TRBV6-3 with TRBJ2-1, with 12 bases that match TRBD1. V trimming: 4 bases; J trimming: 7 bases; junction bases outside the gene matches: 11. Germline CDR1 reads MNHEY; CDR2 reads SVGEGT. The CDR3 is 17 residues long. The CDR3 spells CASSSEGDRGHRNEQFF. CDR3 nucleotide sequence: TGTGCCAGCAGTTCCGAGGGGGACAGGGGGCATAGGAATGAGCAGTTCTTC.

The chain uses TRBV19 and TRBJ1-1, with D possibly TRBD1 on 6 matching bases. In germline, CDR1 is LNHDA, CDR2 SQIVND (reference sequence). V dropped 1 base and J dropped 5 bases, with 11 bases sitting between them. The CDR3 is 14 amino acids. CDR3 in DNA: TGTGCCAGTAGTATAGGAGGGGGTAGGACTGAAGCTTTCTTT. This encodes CASSIGGGRTEAFF.

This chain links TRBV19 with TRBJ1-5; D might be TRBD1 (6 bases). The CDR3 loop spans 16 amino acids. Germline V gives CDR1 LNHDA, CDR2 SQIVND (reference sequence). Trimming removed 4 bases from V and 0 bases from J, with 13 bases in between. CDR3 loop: CASSTVTGYSNQPQHF. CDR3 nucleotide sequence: TGTGCCAGTAGTACCGTGACAGGTTATAGCAATCAGCCCCAGCATTTT.

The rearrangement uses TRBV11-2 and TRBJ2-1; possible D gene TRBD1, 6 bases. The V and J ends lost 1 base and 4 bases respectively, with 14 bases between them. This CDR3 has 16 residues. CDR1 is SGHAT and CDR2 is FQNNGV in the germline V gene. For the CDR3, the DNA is TGTGCCAGCAGCTTAGGACAGGAACTACTGTACAATGAGCAGTTCTTC. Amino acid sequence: CASSLGQELLYNEQFF.

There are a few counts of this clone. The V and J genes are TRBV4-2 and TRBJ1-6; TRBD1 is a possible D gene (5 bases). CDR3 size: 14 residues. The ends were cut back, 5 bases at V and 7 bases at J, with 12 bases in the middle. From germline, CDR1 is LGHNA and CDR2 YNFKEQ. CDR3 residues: CASSFPGPNSPLHF. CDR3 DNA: TGTGCCAGCAGCTTCCCGGGACCCAATTCACCCCTCCACTTT.